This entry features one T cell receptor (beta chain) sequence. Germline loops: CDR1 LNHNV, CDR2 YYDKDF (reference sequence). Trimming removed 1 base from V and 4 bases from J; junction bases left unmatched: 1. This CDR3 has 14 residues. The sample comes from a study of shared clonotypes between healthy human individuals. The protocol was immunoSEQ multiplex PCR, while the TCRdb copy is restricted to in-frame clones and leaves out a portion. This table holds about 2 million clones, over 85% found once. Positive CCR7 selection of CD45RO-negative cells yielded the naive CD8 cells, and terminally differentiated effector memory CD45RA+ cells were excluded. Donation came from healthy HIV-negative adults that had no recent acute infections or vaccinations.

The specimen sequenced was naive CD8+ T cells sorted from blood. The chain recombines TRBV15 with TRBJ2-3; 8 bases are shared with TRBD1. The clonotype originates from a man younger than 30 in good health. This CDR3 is CATSRVQGADTQYF. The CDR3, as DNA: TGTGCCACCAGCAGAGTACAGGGGGCAGATACGCAGTATTTT.